A single sample gave rise to the 16 T cell receptor beta chains below, sequenced in a study of a mutant IDH1 vaccine in newly diagnosed glioma. Clones were sequenced by immunoSEQ multiplex PCR, and TCRdb holds only the in-frame ones, with some missing. The sample consists of 55,000 to 70,000 clones, about four fifths of them appearing once. Noted time point: baseline, week 1 (first vaccination visit). Sample treatment: pre-vaccination baseline after standard-of-care therapy. The sequencing here drew on PBMCs, taken from a glioma patient treated with radiotherapy, temozolomide or both. These receptors were collected from a man aged 45-60 years with glioma.

The chain links TRBV29-1 to TRBJ1-1, with D maybe TRBD1 (5 bases). Germline lookup yields CDR1 SQVTM and CDR2 ANQGSEA. V gave up 7 bases and J gave up 1 base, with 13 bases separating them. The CDR3 is 13 residues long. CDR3 region: CSASRAGNTEAFF. The CDR3 coding sequence is TGCAGCGCTTCCAGGGCCGGGAACACTGAAGCTTTCTTT.

The chain employs TRBV6-6 and TRBJ2-1; 7 bases line up with TRBD2. V shed 11 bases, J shed 2 bases, and the junction held 6 bases outside the gene matches. Germline assignment: CDR1 MNHNY and CDR2 SVGAGI (reference sequence). The CDR3 totals 13 residues. The CDR3 region has the DNA TGTGCCGTGTCAGCGGGGACCTACAATGAGCAGTTCTTC. Protein sequence: CAVSAGTYNEQFF.

V is TRBV30 and J is TRBJ1-5; D call uncertain. V lost 3 bases and J lost 4, with 10 bases in between. The CDR3 is 13 residues long. CDR1 is GTSNPN, CDR2 SVGIG, per germline (reference sequence). CDR3 residues: CAWSLQWNQPQHF. As DNA, the CDR3 is TGTGCCTGGAGCCTACAGTGGAATCAGCCCCAGCATTTT.

In this sample, this clone turned up a few times. This sequence joins TRBV27 and TRBJ2-7; D might be TRBD1 or TRBD2, each matching 5 bases. The V end lost 7 bases, the J end lost 3 bases, and 19 bases lay between the germline ends. CDR1 is MNHEY, CDR2 SMNVEV, per germline (reference sequence). This CDR3 spans 15 amino acids. DNA for the CDR3: TGTGCCAGCAAATCCGGACCGGGGCGTCTCTACGAGCAGTACTTC. Translating it yields CASKSGPGRLYEQYF.

This clone appeared a few times. The rearrangement joins TRBV6-5 to TRBJ1-1, with unresolved D. Germline CDR1 is MNHEY and CDR2 is SVGAGI. CDR3 length: 14 amino acids. The germline V and J ends were trimmed by 2 bases and 5 bases, with 12 bases remaining between them. CDR3 nucleotides: TGTGCCAGCAGTTACGGCCACCGGCGGACTGAAGCTTTCTTT. As protein: CASSYGHRRTEAFF.

The rearrangement uses TRBV6-5 and TRBJ1-2; D not resolved. Germline V gene sequence: CDR1 MNHEY, CDR2 SVGAGI. The CDR3 totals 15 residues. V was pared by 2 bases and J by 4 bases, with 14 bases between. The CDR3 loop reads CASSYAQSYSYGYTF. CDR3 in DNA: TGTGCCAGCAGTTACGCACAGTCATATTCCTATGGCTACACCTTC.

This chain links TRBV30 with TRBJ2-7; 8 positions agree with TRBD1. The CDR3 loop spans 13 amino acids. Germline trimming cut 4 bases from V and 9 bases from J; bases unmatched to any gene: 11. Germline CDR1 reads GTSNPN; CDR2 reads SVGIG (reference sequence). The CDR3, as DNA: TGTGCCTGGAAAGGACAGGGACCCCTAGGGCAGTACTTC. It specifies CAWKGQGPLGQYF.

CDR3 residues: CASSDPGRLYEQYF. CDR3 in DNA: TGTGCCAGCAGTGACCCGGGACGGCTCTACGAGCAGTACTTC. This sequence joins TRBV25-1 and TRBJ2-7, with D perhaps being TRBD1 or TRBD2 (5 bases each). V lost 3 bases and J 3 bases, leaving 12 bases between the germline ends. CDR1 and CDR2 (germline): MGHDK, SYGVNS. This CDR3 comprises 14 residues.

This rearrangement joins TRBV10-3 to TRBJ1-3; no clear D. The CDR3 has 13 residues. V lost 3 bases and J 1 base, leaving 4 bases between the germline ends. Per the germline V gene, CDR1 is ENHRY and CDR2 is SYGVKD. CDR3 loop: CAISDLSGNTIYF. CDR3 in DNA: TGTGCCATCAGTGACCTTTCTGGAAACACCATATATTTT.

The V call is TRBV12-5, the J call TRBJ1-5; no clear D. The germline V and J ends were trimmed by 7 bases and 2 bases, with 9 bases remaining between them. The germline V gene has CDR1 LGHNT and CDR2 FRNRAP. This CDR3 has 13 residues. The CDR3 here is CASAGEGNQPQHF. The CDR3 region has the DNA TGTGCTAGTGCCGGGGAGGGCAATCAGCCCCAGCATTTT.

The chain has TRBV9 and TRBJ1-2; tentatively, D is TRBD1 (5 bases). CDR3 size: 17 residues. CDR1 and CDR2 from the germline V gene are SGDLS and YYNGEE. V shed 3 bases and J shed 7 bases, with 25 bases lying between them. Here the CDR3 reads CASSELPGRQGEGGYTF. CDR3 DNA sequence: TGTGCCAGCAGCGAGCTCCCAGGGCGGCAGGGTGAGGGTGGCTACACCTTC.

This chain connects TRBV19 to TRBJ1-2; a possible D gene is TRBD1 (5 bases). This CDR3 contains 13 residues. The V gene's germline CDR1 is LNHDA and CDR2 SQIVND (reference sequence). The germline V and J ends were trimmed by 8 bases and 0 bases, with 10 bases remaining between them. As DNA, the CDR3 is TGTGCCAGTGGACAAGTTTCTAACTATGGCTACACCTTC. It is translated as CASGQVSNYGYTF.

V gene TRBV7-9 combines with J gene TRBJ2-7; D not resolved. Looked up from germline, CDR1 is SEHNR and CDR2 is FQNEAQ (reference sequence). Trimming cost V 5 bases and J 6 bases, with 17 bases left between them. The CDR3 runs to 14 residues. The CDR3 coding sequence is TGTGCCAGCAGCCCCCCAACGGTTCAGAGCGAGCAGTACTTC. Encoded protein: CASSPPTVQSEQYF.

This clone was counted a few times. The V and J genes are TRBV7-2 and TRBJ2-2; D might be TRBD1 or TRBD2, each matching 5 bases. Trimming took off 0 bases at V and 1 base at J, with 6 bases between the two ends. The CDR3 covers 15 residues. CDR1 SGHTA and CDR2 FQGNSA come from the germline V gene. This chain's CDR3 is CASSLAGVNTGELFF. The CDR3 nucleotides read TGTGCCAGCAGCTTAGCGGGGGTGAACACCGGGGAGCTGTTTTTT.

This chain connects TRBV19 to TRBJ2-7, with TRBD1 matching over 7 bases. Germline CDR1 reads LNHDA; CDR2 reads SQIVND (reference sequence). The ends lost 6 bases at V and 1 base at J; junction bases unmatched: 12. The CDR3 has 16 amino acids. In DNA form, the CDR3 reads TGTGCCAGTAGCCCGTCCCGACAGGGAATGTCCTACGAGCAGTACTTC. Encoded protein: CASSPSRQGMSYEQYF.

A few counts support this clone. The V gene is TRBV29-1, the J gene TRBJ1-6; 9 bases agree with TRBD1. The CDR3 contains 14 residues. Germline CDR1 reads SQVTM; CDR2 reads ANQGSEA. Here the CDR3 reads CTIWGTGYNSPLHF. As DNA, the CDR3 is TGCACGATATGGGGGACAGGGTATAATTCACCCCTCCACTTT. Combining the CDR3 with reference TRBV29-1 and TRBJ1-6 gives the whole variable domain SAVISQKPSRDICQRGTSLTIQCQVDSQVTMMFWYRQQPGQSLTLIATANQGSEATYESGFVIDKFPISRPNLTFSTLTVSNMSPEDSSIYLCTIWGTGYNSPLHFGNGTRLTVT.